The clone carrying this T cell receptor (beta chain) was counted a few times. Antigen: not known. This entry is derived from a study of beta chain features in type 1 diabetes. Across the whole study: Age, gender and cell yields were alike across patients and healthy donors.

General observations from the study: The naive, central memory and Treg TCRB repertoires showed an apparent similarity that was greater among patients than among healthy donors.

The germline CDR1 and CDR2 sequences are MNHEY and SVGAGI. Trimming left V 5 bases short and J 11 bases short, with 12 bases between. The CDR3 is 11 amino acids. Every isolated RNA sample was fully reverse transcribed, so sequencing captured expressed TCRB transcripts. The table came from immunoSEQ multiplex PCR; TCRdb's copy has only in-frame clones and leaves some out. The table includes some 270,000 clones, over 12% detected once. The collection from each donor was one heparinised blood draw averaging about 110 mL. Isolation of CD4+ naive, central memory, regulatory and stem cell-like memory cells was achieved by sorting via CD45RO/CCR7/CD25/CD127/CD95/CD27.

The chain uses TRBV6-5 and TRBJ1-1; D perhaps matches TRBD1 (5 bases). This sequence originates from a woman aged 40 to 50 in good health. The sample was naive CD4+ T cells from blood. The CDR3 DNA sequence: TGTGCCAGCAGTCAGGGCTCTTCCGCTTTCTTT. Amino acid sequence: CASSQGSSAFF.